These 11 T cell receptor beta chains originate from one sample sequenced in a study of T cell responses to AZD1222 COVID-19 vaccine. Produced via immunoSEQ multiplex PCR; TCRdb's table is partial and in-frame only. This repertoire shows 120,000 to 150,000 clones, 70% to 90% found once; its top ten account for just over 5%. The material was peripheral blood, obtained on day 0 of AZD1222 vaccination. The receptors come from an adult in good health.

V usage is TRBV5-1 and J usage is TRBJ2-2; the D is unclear. The CDR3 spans 14 residues. V was clipped by 4 bases and J by 4 bases, with 11 bases between them. Germline V gene lookup returns CDR1 SGHRS and CDR2 YFSETQ. The CDR3 spells CASSPPLGTGELFF. The CDR3 DNA follows: TGCGCCAGCAGCCCCCCGTTGGGCACCGGGGAGCTGTTTTTT.

The rearrangement joins TRBV4-1 to TRBJ1-3; 7 nucleotides agree with TRBD1. J gave up 2 bases and V 4 bases, and 5 bases lay outside the gene matches. Germline V CDR1 and CDR2: MGHRA, YSYEKL. CDR3 length equals 15 residues. The CDR3 coding sequence is TGCGCCAGCAGCCCCCTCGGACAGGCTGGAAACACCATATATTTT. Translating it yields CASSPLGQAGNTIYF.

The rearrangement joins TRBV10-3 to TRBJ2-7; the D gene is possibly TRBD1 (6 bases). The CDR3 is 14 residues long. Between the trimmed V and J ends, which lost 7 bases and 0 bases, there was a span of 13 bases. Germline assignment: CDR1 ENHRY and CDR2 SYGVKD. The CDR3: CAITKTGSSYEQYF. The CDR3 region has the DNA TGTGCCATCACCAAGACAGGTAGCTCCTACGAGCAGTACTTC.

J is TRBJ1-2 and V is TRBV10-3; no clear D. From germline, CDR1 is ENHRY and CDR2 SYGVKD. This CDR3 has 13 amino acids. V gave up 3 bases and J gave up 4 bases, with 9 bases separating them. In DNA, the CDR3 is TGTGCCATCAGTGACATGGGGTCCTATGGCTACACCTTC. Translated, it gives CAISDMGSYGYTF.

The chain recombines TRBV28 with TRBJ2-1; a possible D gene is TRBD1 (6 bases). The V gene lost 3 bases and the J gene lost 6 bases, with 18 bases spanning the gap. The CDR3 has 16 amino acids. The germline V gene encodes CDR1 MDHEN and CDR2 SYDVKM. CDR3 coding DNA: TGTGCCAGCAGTTTCCCGATAGCAGGGGCTGCCAATGAGCAGTTCTTC. Translation: CASSFPIAGAANEQFF. Complete variable domain (other parts from reference TRBV28 and TRBJ2-1): DVKVTQSSRYLVKRTGEKVFLECVQDMDHENMFWYRQDPGLGLRLIYFSYDVKMKEKGDIPEGYSVSREKKERFSLILESASTNQTSMYLCASSFPIAGAANEQFFGPGTRLTVL.

The chain employs TRBV12-3 or TRBV12-4 and TRBJ1-5, with D uncertain. V gave up 6 bases and J gave up 8 bases, with 11 bases separating them. This CDR3 is 12 amino acids long. The CDR3 is CASSSPPEPQHF. CDR3 in DNA: TGTGCCAGCAGCTCCCCCCCGGAGCCCCAGCATTTT.

The chain uses TRBV7-2 and TRBJ1-1, with TRBD1 matching over 7 bases. CDR3 size: 14 residues. Germline V gene sequence: CDR1 SGHTA, CDR2 FQGNSA. J lost 4 bases, V lost 5 bases, and 7 bases had no gene match. The CDR3 region is CASSGRQGGTEAFF. CDR3 bases: TGTGCCAGCAGCGGCAGACAGGGAGGCACTGAAGCTTTCTTT. The variable domain in full, with the rest retrieved from reference TRBV7-2 and TRBJ1-1, is GAGVSQSPSNKVTEKGKDVELRCDPISGHTALYWYRQSLGQGLEFLIYFQGNSAPDKSGLPSDRFSAERTGGSVSTLTIQRTQQEDSAVYLCASSGRQGGTEAFFGQGTRLTVV.

Of note for this clone: A read error may account for a junction end that differs from germline. The chain carries TRBV7-9 and TRBJ2-2; 8 bases fit TRBD1. CDR3 length equals 15 residues. Germline-derived CDR1 and CDR2 are SEHNR and FQNEAQ (reference sequence). The CDR3 spells CASGFDRGPTGELFF. The CDR3 coding sequence is TGTGCCAGCGGCTTCGACAGGGGACCCACCGGGGAGCTGTTTTTT.

The chain links TRBV24-1 to TRBJ2-5; TRBD1 might be the D (5 bases). Germline CDR1 KGHDR, CDR2 SFDVKD. Trimming stripped 4 bases from V and 5 bases from J, with 13 bases between. This CDR3 comprises 14 residues. The CDR3 reads CATSETGPGETQYF. The CDR3 DNA reads as TGTGCCACCAGTGAAACAGGCCCCGGGGAGACCCAGTACTTC.

The chain is built from TRBV2 and TRBJ1-5; maybe TRBD1 (5 bases). This CDR3 comprises 18 residues. CDR1 is SNHLY and CDR2 is FYNNEI in the germline V gene. V lost 1 base, J lost 0 bases, and 16 bases lay in between. The CDR3 sequence is CASSEERGGVHSNQPQHF. The CDR3 DNA follows: TGTGCCAGCAGTGAAGAGAGGGGAGGCGTACATAGCAATCAGCCCCAGCATTTT.

This clone was detected only a few times. The chain combines TRBV10-3 with TRBJ1-4; D call uncertain. Germline CDR1 ENHRY, CDR2 SYGVKD. This CDR3 is built from 12 residues. Trimming took 0 bases from V and 7 from J, leaving 3 bases between them. The CDR3 here is CAISESGEKLFF. CDR3 DNA: TGTGCCATCAGTGAGTCCGGTGAAAAACTGTTTTTT.